The sequence of this T cell receptor beta chain was determined in a study of shared clonotypes between healthy human individuals. Across the whole study: The plates for each donor numbered three CD4 naive, three CD4 memory, two CD8 naive and one CD8 memory.

The CDR3 covers 14 residues. The germline V gene encodes CDR1 MGHDK and CDR2 SYGVNS. Trimming pared 2 bases from V and 0 bases from J, leaving 5 bases between. This table comes from immunoSEQ multiplex PCR, and its TCRdb copy is limited to in-frame clones, with some not included. The top ten hold around 1.7% of the sample, which has some 790,000 clones, over 60% seen once. CD45RA+ naive and CD45RA-negative memory subsets were separated from CD4+ cells. The chain joins TRBV25-1 to TRBJ2-1; the D is unclear. Sequenced sample: memory CD4+ T cells sorted from blood. Subset: CD45RA-negative fraction. The clonotype comes from a woman under 40 in good health. The CDR3 region has the DNA TGTGCCAGCAGTGAACCCAGCTCCTACAATGAGCAGTTCTTC. It specifies CASSEPSSYNEQFF.